The rows below give T cell receptor beta chains drawn from one sample of a study of cytomegalovirus exposure and HLA in healthy donors. The data were produced by immunoSEQ multiplex PCR, yet TCRdb's version contains in-frame clones alone and is incomplete. Of more than 150,000 clones in the sample, approximately 88% were seen once. Material for sequencing was PBMCs. All receptors come from a woman aged 18-35 years in good health and CMV-seronegative. Both conserved end residues are part of each CDR3. The D gene is left open where the match is weak. Size tells how often a clone was seen (once, few, many) or the class of an expanded clone, and some rows leave it out.

v_call: TRBV7-2; j_call: TRBJ1-1; cdr3_length: 15; clone_size: .; d_call: .; cdr3_nt: TGTGCCAGCAGCTTAGGCGGATCCGTTTGGACTGAAGCTTTCTTT; cdr3_aa: CASSLGGSVWTEAFF
v_call: TRBV4-1; j_call: TRBJ2-7; cdr3_length: 16; clone_size: .; d_call: TRBD2; cdr3_nt: TGCGCCAGCCGCCCTGTTAGCGGGGGGGCAGAAGGGAGACTTGACTTC; cdr3_aa: CASRPVSGGAEGRLDF
v_call: TRBV7-3; j_call: TRBJ1-2; cdr3_length: 15; clone_size: few; d_call: .; cdr3_nt: TGTGCCAGCAGCTTAAACGGGGGATCGGACTATGGCTACACCTTC; cdr3_aa: CASSLNGGSDYGYTF
v_call: TRBV5-1; j_call: TRBJ2-1; cdr3_length: 15; clone_size: .; d_call: .; cdr3_nt: TGCGCCAGCAGCCTTCGATTAATGGAGGCCGATGAGCAGTTCTTC; cdr3_aa: CASSLRLMEADEQFF
v_call: TRBV11-2; j_call: TRBJ1-2; cdr3_length: 15; clone_size: .; d_call: .; cdr3_nt: TGTGCCAGCAGCTTAGATCAGGCAGCTAACTATGGCTACACCTTC; cdr3_aa: CASSLDQAANYGYTF
v_call: TRBV7-9; j_call: TRBJ1-1; cdr3_length: 14; clone_size: .; d_call: .; cdr3_nt: TGTGCCAGCAGCCTTACAGGGACCCTCAGTGAAGCTTTCTTT; cdr3_aa: CASSLTGTLSEAFF
v_call: TRBV6-5; j_call: TRBJ2-7; cdr3_length: 12; clone_size: .; d_call: .; cdr3_nt: TGTGCCAGCAATCAAAAGAGCTACGAGCAGTACTTC; cdr3_aa: CASNQKSYEQYF
v_call: TRBV6-6; j_call: TRBJ2-7; cdr3_length: 12; clone_size: .; d_call: .; cdr3_nt: TGTGCCAGCAGACCCCAGGCCTTCGAGCAGTACTTC; cdr3_aa: CASRPQAFEQYF
v_call: TRBV18; j_call: TRBJ2-7; cdr3_length: 13; clone_size: few; d_call: .; cdr3_nt: TGTGCCAGCTCACCTTATAGCTCCTACGAGCAGTACTTC; cdr3_aa: CASSPYSSYEQYF
v_call: TRBV15; j_call: TRBJ2-7; cdr3_length: 10; clone_size: .; d_call: .; cdr3_nt: TGTGCCACCAGCGGCCTTAAGCAGGACTTC; cdr3_aa: CATSGLKQDF
v_call: TRBV5-8; j_call: TRBJ2-7; cdr3_length: 12; clone_size: .; d_call: .; cdr3_nt: TGTGCCAGCAGCTTGGACTGGTACGAGCAGTACTTC; cdr3_aa: CASSLDWYEQYF
v_call: TRBV1; j_call: TRBJ1-1; cdr3_length: 14; clone_size: .; d_call: .; cdr3_nt: TGCACCAGCAGCCCCCGACAGTCGAACACTGAAGCTTTCTTT; cdr3_aa: CTSSPRQSNTEAFF
v_call: TRBV6-1; j_call: TRBJ1-5; cdr3_length: 15; clone_size: few; d_call: TRBD1; cdr3_nt: TGTGCCAGCAGTGGGGGTGGGACAGGGCATCAGCCCCAGCATTTT; cdr3_aa: CASSGGGTGHQPQHF
v_call: TRBV2; j_call: TRBJ1-1; cdr3_length: 17; clone_size: .; d_call: TRBD1; cdr3_nt: TGTGCCAGCAGCCAGACAGGGGGCGCCTTTATTGGCACTGAAGCTTTCTTT; cdr3_aa: CASSQTGGAFIGTEAFF
v_call: TRBV6-6; j_call: TRBJ2-3; cdr3_length: 15; clone_size: .; d_call: .; cdr3_nt: TGTGCCAGCAGTTACTCGATTAGGGGAGGAGATACGCAGTATTTT; cdr3_aa: CASSYSIRGGDTQYF
v_call: TRBV5-6; j_call: TRBJ1-3; cdr3_length: 16; clone_size: once; d_call: TRBD1; cdr3_nt: TGTGCCAGCACCGGGGGACAGAGACTTTCTGGAAACACCATATATTTT; cdr3_aa: CASTGGQRLSGNTIYF
v_call: TRBV7-6; j_call: TRBJ1-5; cdr3_length: 15; clone_size: .; d_call: .; cdr3_nt: TGTGCCAGCAGCTTAGCTGTGACAGACGATCAGCCCCAGCATTTT; cdr3_aa: CASSLAVTDDQPQHF
v_call: TRBV19; j_call: TRBJ1-2; cdr3_length: 13; clone_size: .; d_call: .; cdr3_nt: TGTGCCAGTAGTTGGGGCCCCTCCAGGGGCTACACCTTC; cdr3_aa: CASSWGPSRGYTF
v_call: TRBV25-1; j_call: TRBJ2-7; cdr3_length: 15; clone_size: .; d_call: TRBD1; cdr3_nt: TGTGCCAGCAGTGATCCCGGGACAGGTCCCTACGAGCAGTACTTC; cdr3_aa: CASSDPGTGPYEQYF
v_call: TRBV5-1; j_call: TRBJ1-2; cdr3_length: 17; clone_size: few; d_call: .; cdr3_nt: TGCGCCAGCAGCTTGACGGTTCCAGGGAAGGATAACTATGGCTACACCTTC; cdr3_aa: CASSLTVPGKDNYGYTF
v_call: TRBV19; j_call: TRBJ2-7; cdr3_length: 17; clone_size: .; d_call: .; cdr3_nt: TGTGCCAGTAGTATGGGTGTATCAAGGCAGGGGGGCTACGAGCAGTACTTC; cdr3_aa: CASSMGVSRQGGYEQYF
v_call: TRBV6-1; j_call: TRBJ1-6; cdr3_length: 15; clone_size: many; d_call: .; cdr3_nt: TGTGCCAGCAGTGAAGCGACAGGAAATAATTCACCCCTCCACTTT; cdr3_aa: CASSEATGNNSPLHF
v_call: TRBV27; j_call: TRBJ1-2; cdr3_length: 12; clone_size: .; d_call: TRBD1; cdr3_nt: TGTGCCACCGTCGACAGGGTGTATGGCTACACCTTC; cdr3_aa: CATVDRVYGYTF
v_call: TRBV11-2; j_call: TRBJ2-1; cdr3_length: 11; clone_size: few; d_call: TRBD2; cdr3_nt: TGTGCCAGCAGCCCGGGGACTAGTCCGTTCTTC; cdr3_aa: CASSPGTSPFF
v_call: TRBV5-4; j_call: TRBJ1-6; cdr3_length: 15; clone_size: few; d_call: TRBD1; cdr3_nt: TGTGCCAGCAGCCACAGGGACAGGCTTAATTCACCCCTCCACTTT; cdr3_aa: CASSHRDRLNSPLHF
v_call: TRBV10-1; j_call: TRBJ2-2; cdr3_length: 14; clone_size: once; d_call: .; cdr3_nt: TGCGCCAGCAGGATGGGACAAGTAACCGGGGAGCTGTTTTTT; cdr3_aa: CASRMGQVTGELFF
v_call: TRBV6-1; j_call: TRBJ1-1; cdr3_length: 14; clone_size: .; d_call: TRBD1; cdr3_nt: TGTGCCAGCAGTGGCTACAGGGGGAACACTGAAGCTTTCTTT; cdr3_aa: CASSGYRGNTEAFF
v_call: TRBV7-8; j_call: TRBJ1-4; cdr3_length: 14; clone_size: .; d_call: .; cdr3_nt: TGTGCCAGCAGCTTCCGGGTACTGGATGAAAAACTGTTTTTT; cdr3_aa: CASSFRVLDEKLFF
v_call: TRBV5-1; j_call: TRBJ2-7; cdr3_length: 14; clone_size: .; d_call: TRBD2; cdr3_nt: TGCGCCAGCAGCTTGACTAGCGGCGTTTACGAGCAGTACTTC; cdr3_aa: CASSLTSGVYEQYF
v_call: TRBV20-1; j_call: TRBJ1-2; cdr3_length: 10; clone_size: .; d_call: .; cdr3_nt: TGCAGTGCTAGTAGCTATGGCTACACCTTC; cdr3_aa: CSASSYGYTF
v_call: TRBV10-2; j_call: TRBJ1-1; cdr3_length: 13; clone_size: .; d_call: .; cdr3_nt: TGCGCCAGCAAGACCCCAGGACTACTTGAAGCTTTCTTT; cdr3_aa: CASKTPGLLEAFF
v_call: TRBV4-1; j_call: TRBJ2-7; cdr3_length: 16; clone_size: .; d_call: .; cdr3_nt: TGCGCCAGCAGCCCTACTGGGACAACCGGAAGGTACGAGCAGTACTTC; cdr3_aa: CASSPTGTTGRYEQYF
v_call: TRBV28; j_call: TRBJ2-7; cdr3_length: 16; clone_size: .; d_call: TRBD1; cdr3_nt: TGTGCCAGCAGTTTAATCAGGGACAGGGACGTCTACGGGCAGTACTTC; cdr3_aa: CASSLIRDRDVYGQYF
v_call: TRBV6-1; j_call: TRBJ1-2; cdr3_length: 15; clone_size: .; d_call: .; cdr3_nt: TGTGCCAGCAGTCTAATCCTCTCATTCAACTATGGCTACACCTTC; cdr3_aa: CASSLILSFNYGYTF
v_call: TRBV11-2; j_call: TRBJ1-5; cdr3_length: 14; clone_size: .; d_call: .; cdr3_nt: TGTGCCAGCAGCGTGACAGCTAGCAATCAGCCCCAGCATTTT; cdr3_aa: CASSVTASNQPQHF
v_call: TRBV5-1; j_call: TRBJ2-7; cdr3_length: 15; clone_size: .; d_call: TRBD1; cdr3_nt: TGCGCCAGCAGCCGACAGGGGTATTCCCCCGACGAGCAGTACTTC; cdr3_aa: CASSRQGYSPDEQYF
v_call: TRBV5-1; j_call: TRBJ2-7; cdr3_length: 15; clone_size: .; d_call: TRBD1; cdr3_nt: TGCGCCAGCAGCTTGGGAGGGACAGGGTTAGCCGAGCAGTACTTC; cdr3_aa: CASSLGGTGLAEQYF
v_call: TRBV29-1; j_call: TRBJ1-2; cdr3_length: 14; clone_size: .; d_call: .; cdr3_nt: TGCAGCGTTGAAGACCGTCCGGGTGCCTATGGCTACACCTTC; cdr3_aa: CSVEDRPGAYGYTF
v_call: TRBV6-5; j_call: TRBJ1-6; cdr3_length: 15; clone_size: once; d_call: TRBD1; cdr3_nt: TGTGCCAGCAGCCGGACAGGGTCCTATAATTCACCCCTCCACTTT; cdr3_aa: CASSRTGSYNSPLHF
v_call: TRBV27; j_call: TRBJ2-2; cdr3_length: 15; clone_size: .; d_call: .; cdr3_nt: TGTGCCAGCAGTTTACTGGGAGGGGGGCCCGGGGAGCTGTTTTTT; cdr3_aa: CASSLLGGGPGELFF
v_call: TRBV2; j_call: TRBJ2-1; cdr3_length: 15; clone_size: .; d_call: TRBD1; cdr3_nt: TGTGCCAGCAGTACGGACAGGGCACGAAACAATGAGCAGTTCTTC; cdr3_aa: CASSTDRARNNEQFF
v_call: TRBV6-6; j_call: TRBJ1-5; cdr3_length: 14; clone_size: .; d_call: TRBD1; cdr3_nt: TGTGCCAGCAGTTGGTGGGACAGCGATCAGCCCCAGCATTTT; cdr3_aa: CASSWWDSDQPQHF
v_call: TRBV18; j_call: TRBJ1-4; cdr3_length: 16; clone_size: .; d_call: TRBD1; cdr3_nt: TGTGCCAGCTCACCACCGGACAGGGGGCCTAATGAAAAACTGTTTTTT; cdr3_aa: CASSPPDRGPNEKLFF
v_call: TRBV5-1; j_call: TRBJ1-1; cdr3_length: 14; clone_size: .; d_call: TRBD1; cdr3_nt: TGCGCCACCACTCCAGGGGACAGGTCCACTGAAGCTTTCTTT; cdr3_aa: CATTPGDRSTEAFF
v_call: TRBV6-6; j_call: TRBJ2-1; cdr3_length: 14; clone_size: .; d_call: .; cdr3_nt: TGTGCCAGCAGTGGGGAGGGGGGAATCAATGAGCAGTTCTTC; cdr3_aa: CASSGEGGINEQFF
v_call: TRBV5-1; j_call: TRBJ1-1; cdr3_length: 16; clone_size: .; d_call: TRBD1; cdr3_nt: TGCGCCAGCAGCTCGGGACAGGGGGCTGGGGACACTGAAGCTTTCTTT; cdr3_aa: CASSSGQGAGDTEAFF
v_call: TRBV27; j_call: TRBJ1-2; cdr3_length: 12; clone_size: .; d_call: .; cdr3_nt: TGTGCCAGCAGATCTCGGGCGGGGGGCTACACCTTC; cdr3_aa: CASRSRAGGYTF
v_call: TRBV30; j_call: TRBJ2-7; cdr3_length: 17; clone_size: .; d_call: TRBD1; cdr3_nt: TGTGCCTGGAGTCTATGGTGGGGACAGGGGGTCTCCTACGAGCAGTACTTC; cdr3_aa: CAWSLWWGQGVSYEQYF
v_call: TRBV7-3; j_call: TRBJ2-7; cdr3_length: 15; clone_size: .; d_call: TRBD1; cdr3_nt: TGTGCCAGCAGCGATAGGGACAGGGATCCCTACGAGCAGTACTTC; cdr3_aa: CASSDRDRDPYEQYF
v_call: TRBV29-1; j_call: TRBJ1-2; cdr3_length: 15; clone_size: .; d_call: .; cdr3_nt: TGCAGCGTTGAAGAGTCAGGGGCGGATGGGTATGGCTACACCTTC; cdr3_aa: CSVEESGADGYGYTF
v_call: TRBV5-1; j_call: TRBJ2-6; cdr3_length: 19; clone_size: .; d_call: TRBD1; cdr3_nt: TGCGCCAGCAGCCCCCATGGGACAGGGGTTTTGTCTGGGGCCAACGTCCTGACTTTC; cdr3_aa: CASSPHGTGVLSGANVLTF
v_call: TRBV4-2; j_call: TRBJ1-2; cdr3_length: 14; clone_size: .; d_call: TRBD1; cdr3_nt: TGTGCCAGCAGCCTAGCCCACCAGGGGGCAGGCTACACCTTC; cdr3_aa: CASSLAHQGAGYTF
v_call: TRBV7-6; j_call: TRBJ2-7; cdr3_length: 15; clone_size: .; d_call: .; cdr3_nt: TGTGCCAGCAGTTTCAGGGGAGGGGGCTCCTACGAGCAGTACTTC; cdr3_aa: CASSFRGGGSYEQYF
v_call: TRBV6-1; j_call: TRBJ1-4; cdr3_length: 13; clone_size: .; d_call: TRBD1; cdr3_nt: TGTTCAACAACAGGGGCAACTAATGAAAAACTGTTTTTT; cdr3_aa: CSTTGATNEKLFF
v_call: TRBV6-1; j_call: TRBJ1-5; cdr3_length: 15; clone_size: few; d_call: TRBD1; cdr3_nt: TGTGCCAGCAGTGAATTCGACAGGGAGACACGGCCCCAGCATTTT; cdr3_aa: CASSEFDRETRPQHF
v_call: TRBV2; j_call: TRBJ1-5; cdr3_length: 12; clone_size: .; d_call: TRBD1; cdr3_nt: TGTGCCAGCACCTCGGACAGGGGTCCCCAGCATTTT; cdr3_aa: CASTSDRGPQHF
v_call: TRBV6-5; j_call: TRBJ1-1; cdr3_length: 11; clone_size: .; d_call: .; cdr3_nt: TGTGCCACCGAGGGGAACACTGAAGCTTTCTTT; cdr3_aa: CATEGNTEAFF